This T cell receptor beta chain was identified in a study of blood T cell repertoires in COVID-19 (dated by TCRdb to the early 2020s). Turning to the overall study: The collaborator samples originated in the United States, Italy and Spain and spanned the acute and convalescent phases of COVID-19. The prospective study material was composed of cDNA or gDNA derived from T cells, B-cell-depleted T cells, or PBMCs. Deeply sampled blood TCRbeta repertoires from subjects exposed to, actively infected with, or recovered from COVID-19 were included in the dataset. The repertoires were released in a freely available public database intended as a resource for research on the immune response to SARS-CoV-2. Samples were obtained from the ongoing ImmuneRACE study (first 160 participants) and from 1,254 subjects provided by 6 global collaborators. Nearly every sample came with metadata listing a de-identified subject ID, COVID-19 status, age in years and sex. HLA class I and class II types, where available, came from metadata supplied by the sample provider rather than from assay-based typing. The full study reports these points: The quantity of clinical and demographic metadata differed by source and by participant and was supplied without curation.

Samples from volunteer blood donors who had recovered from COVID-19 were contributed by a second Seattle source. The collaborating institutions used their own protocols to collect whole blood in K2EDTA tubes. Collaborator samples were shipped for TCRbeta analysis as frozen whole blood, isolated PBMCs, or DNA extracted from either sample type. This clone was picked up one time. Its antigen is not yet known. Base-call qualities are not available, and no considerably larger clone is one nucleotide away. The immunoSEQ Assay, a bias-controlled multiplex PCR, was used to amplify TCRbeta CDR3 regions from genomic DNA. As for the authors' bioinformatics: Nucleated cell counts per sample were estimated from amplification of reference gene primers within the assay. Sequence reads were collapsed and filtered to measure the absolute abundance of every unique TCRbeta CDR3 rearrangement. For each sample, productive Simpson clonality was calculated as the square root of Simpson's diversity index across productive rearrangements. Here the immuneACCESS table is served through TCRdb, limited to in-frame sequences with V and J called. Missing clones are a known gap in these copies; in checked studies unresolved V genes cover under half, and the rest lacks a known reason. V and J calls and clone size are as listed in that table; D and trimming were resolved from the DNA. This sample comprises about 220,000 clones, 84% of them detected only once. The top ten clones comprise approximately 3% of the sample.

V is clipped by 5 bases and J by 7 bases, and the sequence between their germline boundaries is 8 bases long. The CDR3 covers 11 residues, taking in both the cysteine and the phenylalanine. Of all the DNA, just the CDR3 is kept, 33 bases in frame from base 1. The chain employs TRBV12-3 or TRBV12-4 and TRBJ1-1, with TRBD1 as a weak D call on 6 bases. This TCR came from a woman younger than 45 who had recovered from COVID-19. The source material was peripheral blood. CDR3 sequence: CASSGQFEAFF. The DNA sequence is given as TGTGCCAGCAGTGGACAGTTTGAAGCTTTCTTT.